This TCR beta chain derives from a study of T cell repertoires in cytomegalovirus infection. Study background: An indication of both CMV infection and matching HLA type came from public TCR beta signatures. Broader study findings: The ex vivo response was dominated by HLA-C-restricted CMV-specific TCR beta clonotypes. Summed frequency of public TCR beta families distinguished CMV carriers with the relevant HLA.

TCRdb reanalysed the reads using MiXCR and keeps one entry per CDR3 protein. Found here are some 400,000 distinct CDR3 sequences, around 32% of them singletons; the top ten hold approximately 13%. This CDR3 contains 15 residues. The V and J ends lost 0 bases and 5 bases respectively, with 11 bases between them. Germline lookup yields CDR1 SGHRS and CDR2 YFSETQ. Points on this clonotype: Its antigen is not known.

This sequence originates from a human donor in good health (CMV status not recorded). Some clones in this sample may be carry-over from other donors' samples. This sequence joins TRBV5-1 and TRBJ2-2; D could derive from TRBD1 or TRBD2 (5 bases each). Material for sequencing was PBMCs. CDR3 in DNA: TGCGCCAGCAGCTTGGCCGGGACCCATACCGGGGAGCTGTTTTTT. Translated, it gives CASSLAGTHTGELFF.